The TCR beta chain described here comes from a study of blood T cells in healthy people across ages. Study-level points and caveats: Researchers report that TCR beta diversity correlated strongly with naive T cell percentage.

The sample holds a few counts of this clonotype. The antigen is undetermined. Primed by a sample-barcoded 5' primer and a J-beta primer mix, a second PCR proceeded for roughly 6 to 12 cycles. MiXCR, applied by TCRdb to the 5' RACE reads, yields one record per CDR3 protein. The data show about 730,000 distinct CDR3 sequences, with about 40% seen just once and 20% held by the top ten. Trimming removed 5 bases from V and 4 bases from J; junction bases left unmatched: 7. CDR3 length equals 14 residues. The specimen was blood. The source of this sequence is an older woman in good health. The chain is built from TRBV12-3 or TRBV12-4 and TRBJ1-1; TRBD1 agrees at 7 bases. CDR3 nucleotide sequence: TGTGCCAGCAGTCCAACAGGGGTCTCCACTGAAGCTTTCTTT. Its protein product is CASSPTGVSTEAFF.